This T cell receptor beta chain was obtained from a study of OX40 agonist ivuxolimab in advanced cancers. For the study in its entirety: The costimulatory receptor OX40 (CD134) was targeted by ivuxolimab, a fully human IgG2 agonistic monoclonal antibody. Intravenous ivuxolimab was administered to patients every 2 weeks at six dose levels: 0.01, 0.1, 0.3, 1.5, 3 and 10 mg/kg. Of the roughly 51 dose-escalation patients, hepatocellular carcinoma was present in roughly 19, melanoma in some 15, renal cell carcinoma in 9 and head and neck cancer in 9. In the dose-escalation cohort, approximately 82% of patients were male, and the mean age was 60 years with a range of roughly 23 to 79. Prior anti-PD-1, anti-PD-L1 or anti-CTLA-4 therapy was permitted, and checkpoint inhibitors had been received by 30% to 40% of dose-escalation patients. Partial responses occurred in three dose-escalation patients: two with cutaneous melanoma and one with hepatocellular carcinoma. Peripheral TCRbeta sequencing was intended to test whether TCR sequence diversity was altered and clonal T-cell expansion was caused by ivuxolimab. The paper describes the monotherapy dose-escalation part (N of about 55 patients) of the phase I trial of ivuxolimab. What the authors observed across the whole study: At doses from 0.1 to 3.0 mg/kg, clonal expansion was seen in both CD4+ and CD8+ blood T cells between baseline and week 6. Low levels of normalized T-cell clonal expansion were also seen in some patients who did not respond. On average, CD8+ T cells showed more expanded clones than CD4+ T cells after ivuxolimab. Partial responders in the 0.1-3.0 mg/kg groups had among the lowest normalized peripheral clonal expansion, especially among CD8+ T cells. Which antigens the clonally expanded peripheral T cells were specific for was not determined.

Patients with a history of autoimmune disease or receiving systemic immunosuppression were excluded from the trial. Peripheral blood for TCR sequencing was drawn from every dose cohort at baseline, at cycle 4 day 1 and at cycle 7 day 1. Samples were obtained from an open-label, multicenter, first-in-human phase I dose-escalation trial of ivuxolimab. Adults with locally advanced or metastatic head and neck squamous cell, hepatocellular, melanoma or renal cell carcinoma were enrolled in the trial. Before TCR sequencing, CD4+ and CD8+ T cells were separately sorted from peripheral blood. To note about this clone: The target of this receptor is not known. Qualities for individual bases were not recorded, and no much larger clone is one base off.

For sequencing of the TCRbeta CDR3 region, genomic DNA was extracted from the sorted cells. The immunoSEQ Assay was used for sequencing of TCRbeta CDR3 regions. TCRdb's version of the immuneACCESS table is confined to in-frame rearrangements and falls short of the full clone set. An unresolved V gene accounts for under half of the shortfall where checked; the remainder is of unknown origin. This sample lists roughly 70,000 clones; 82% were detected once. 5% of the sample rests with the top ten. This receptor was identified in an adult with an advanced solid tumor such as melanoma, head and neck, liver or kidney cancer. Sequencing was performed on CD4+ or CD8+ T cells sorted from blood, taken in a trial of the OX40 agonist ivuxolimab.

The CDR3 protein: CASSLVGETGELFF. The DNA is TGTGCCAGCAGCTTGGTGGGGGAAACCGGGGAGCTGTTTTTT. The chain is encoded by TRBV5-4 joined to TRBJ2-2; the D region may be TRBD1 or TRBD2, each matching 5 bases equally. The CDR3 contains 14 residues, cysteine and phenylalanine counted. Of all the DNA, just the CDR3 is kept, 42 bases in frame from base 1. CDR1 and CDR2, per the germline V gene (reference sequence), are SGHNT and YYREEE. V is reduced by 0 bases and J by 5 bases, leaving a spacing of 8 bases between them. Extended through the reference TRBV5-4 and TRBJ2-2 proteins, this CDR3 yields the full variable domain: ETGVTQSPTHLIKTRGQQVTLRCSSQSGHNTVSWYQQALGQGPQFIFQYYREEENGRGNFPPRFSGLQFPNYSSELNVNALELDDSALYLCASSLVGETGELFFGEGSRLTVL.